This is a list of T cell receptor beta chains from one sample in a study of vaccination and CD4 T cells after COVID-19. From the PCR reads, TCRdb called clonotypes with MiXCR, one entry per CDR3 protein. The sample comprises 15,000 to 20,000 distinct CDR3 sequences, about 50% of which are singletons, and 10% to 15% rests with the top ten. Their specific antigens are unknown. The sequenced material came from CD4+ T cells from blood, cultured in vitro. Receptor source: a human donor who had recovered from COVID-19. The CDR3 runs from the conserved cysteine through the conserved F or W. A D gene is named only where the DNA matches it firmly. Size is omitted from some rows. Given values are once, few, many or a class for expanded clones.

CDR3aa: CASSSTWTFRSETQYF
CDR3nt: TGTGCCAGCAGCTCGACTTGGACATTCCGGTCCGAGACCCAGTACTTC
len: 16
v_gene: TRBV7-2
d_gene: .
abundance: .
j_gene: TRBJ2-5

CDR3aa: CASSPLGGRAGEQFF
CDR3nt: TGTGCCAGCAGCCCCTTGGGGGGTAGAGCGGGTGAGCAGTTCTTC
len: 15
v_gene: TRBV7-2
d_gene: .
abundance: .
j_gene: TRBJ2-1

CDR3aa: CSAREQGTNQPQHF
CDR3nt: TGCAGTGCCAGGGAACAGGGGACGAATCAGCCCCAGCATTTT
len: 14
v_gene: TRBV20-1
d_gene: TRBD1
abundance: few
j_gene: TRBJ1-5

CDR3aa: CASGLVLTENTEAFF
CDR3nt: TGTGCTAGTGGTTTGGTTCTGACAGAGAACACTGAAGCTTTCTTT
len: 15
v_gene: TRBV12-5
d_gene: .
abundance: few
j_gene: TRBJ1-1

CDR3aa: CSARRLSSETQYF
CDR3nt: TGCAGTGCTAGAAGGCTGAGTTCGGAGACCCAGTACTTC
len: 13
v_gene: TRBV20-1
d_gene: .
abundance: few
j_gene: TRBJ2-5

CDR3aa: CASSPGGQYGYTF
CDR3nt: TGTGCCAGCTCACCAGGGGGACAGTATGGCTACACCTTC
len: 13
v_gene: TRBV18
d_gene: TRBD1
abundance: .
j_gene: TRBJ1-2

CDR3aa: CASSLAHRSYRYGQYF
CDR3nt: TGTGCCAGCAGCTTAGCGCACCGGAGCTACCGGTATGGGCAGTACTTC
len: 16
v_gene: TRBV7-2
d_gene: .
abundance: .
j_gene: TRBJ2-7

CDR3aa: CASSATGSNYGYTF
CDR3nt: TGTGCCAGCAGCGCCACAGGGAGCAACTATGGCTACACCTTC
len: 14
v_gene: TRBV7-9
d_gene: .
abundance: .
j_gene: TRBJ1-2

CDR3aa: CASDRRSTDTQYF
CDR3nt: TGTGCCAGCGACCGGAGGTCAACAGATACGCAGTATTTT
len: 13
v_gene: TRBV2
d_gene: .
abundance: once
j_gene: TRBJ2-3

CDR3aa: CASSLLGAGAYEQYF
CDR3nt: TGTGCCAGCAGCTTGTTGGGGGCGGGAGCCTACGAGCAGTACTTC
len: 15
v_gene: TRBV11-3
d_gene: .
abundance: .
j_gene: TRBJ2-7

CDR3aa: CSARDKGDQPQHF
CDR3nt: TGCAGTGCTAGAGATAAAGGGGATCAGCCCCAGCATTTT
len: 13
v_gene: TRBV20-1
d_gene: .
abundance: .
j_gene: TRBJ1-5

CDR3aa: CASSSLQGAETQYF
CDR3nt: TGTGCCAGCAGTAGTCTACAGGGGGCGGAGACCCAGTACTTC
len: 14
v_gene: TRBV6-1
d_gene: TRBD1
abundance: few
j_gene: TRBJ2-5

CDR3aa: CASSTRGGRNTGELFF
CDR3nt: TGTGCCAGCAGCACTAGAGGAGGGAGAAACACCGGGGAGCTGTTTTTT
len: 16
v_gene: TRBV21-1
d_gene: .
abundance: .
j_gene: TRBJ2-2

CDR3aa: CASSRLGAGDHEQYF
CDR3nt: TGTGCCAGCAGCCGTTTAGGAGCGGGAGACCACGAGCAGTACTTC
len: 15
v_gene: TRBV11-3
d_gene: TRBD2
abundance: .
j_gene: TRBJ2-7

CDR3aa: CASSLGGGGLGYTF
CDR3nt: TGTGCCAGCAGCTTAGGGGGTGGTGGTCTCGGCTACACCTTC
len: 14
v_gene: TRBV7-9
d_gene: .
abundance: few
j_gene: TRBJ1-2

CDR3aa: CASRSASGRVPYF
CDR3nt: TGTGCCAGCAGATCGGCTAGCGGGAGAGTCCCGTACTTC
len: 13
v_gene: TRBV27
d_gene: TRBD2
abundance: .
j_gene: TRBJ2-7

CDR3aa: CASSATGMLSDIQYF
CDR3nt: TGTGCCAGCAGTGCGACAGGGATGCTTTCTGACATTCAGTACTTC
len: 15
v_gene: TRBV25-1
d_gene: TRBD1
abundance: .
j_gene: TRBJ2-4

CDR3aa: CASSLGGTSGSNEQFF
CDR3nt: TGCGCCAGCAGCTTGGGTGGGACTAGCGGGAGTAATGAGCAGTTCTTC
len: 16
v_gene: TRBV5-1
d_gene: TRBD2
abundance: .
j_gene: TRBJ2-1

CDR3aa: CASSRDSGFYQPQHF
CDR3nt: TGTGCCAGCAGCCGGGACAGCGGATTTTATCAGCCCCAGCATTTT
len: 15
v_gene: TRBV6-1
d_gene: TRBD1
abundance: .
j_gene: TRBJ1-5

CDR3aa: CSARTPGRGPSEAFF
CDR3nt: TGCAGTGCTCGCACCCCGGGCCGGGGACCCTCTGAAGCTTTCTTT
len: 15
v_gene: TRBV20-1
d_gene: .
abundance: few
j_gene: TRBJ1-1

CDR3aa: CASSPTGTGGISGELFF
CDR3nt: TGTGCCAGCAGCCCTACCGGGACAGGGGGTATTAGCGGGGAGCTGTTTTTT
len: 17
v_gene: TRBV7-3
d_gene: TRBD1
abundance: .
j_gene: TRBJ2-2

CDR3aa: CASSFQRVNTGELFF
CDR3nt: TGTGCCAGCAGCTTTCAGCGGGTGAACACCGGGGAGCTGTTTTTT
len: 15
v_gene: TRBV11-2
d_gene: .
abundance: .
j_gene: TRBJ2-2